One sample yielded the 22 T cell receptor beta chains listed below, sequenced in a study of beta chain features in type 1 diabetes. Every bit of the isolated RNA underwent reverse transcription, so sequencing read expressed TCRB transcripts. Sequenced by immunoSEQ multiplex PCR; TCRdb stores in-frame clones only, minus some. Among 600,000 or so clones listed, roughly 12% were seen once. The antigens for these receptors are not known. The study's findings and limits: In all four CD4+ subsets, TCRB CDR3 length was significantly, moderately reduced in type 1 diabetes.

The specimen was naive CD4+ T cells from blood. These receptor sequences come from a man aged 25 to 45 with type 1 diabetes.

This chain joins TRBV7-9 and TRBJ2-5; D is uncertain. Germline loops: CDR1 SEHNR, CDR2 FQNEAQ (reference sequence). V gave up 5 bases and J gave up 2 bases, with 12 bases separating them. CDR3 size: 14 residues. For the CDR3, the DNA is TGTGCCAGCAGCCCAGACACTACACAAGAGACCCAGTACTTC. Translated, it gives CASSPDTTQETQYF.

As DNA, the CDR3 is TGCAGCGTTAGTCCACCACAAGAGACCCAGTACTTC. Translation: CSVSPPQETQYF. J is TRBJ2-5 and V is TRBV29-1, with unresolved D. CDR3 length equals 12 residues. The germline gives CDR1 SQVTM, CDR2 ANQGSEA. The V end was cut by 5 bases, the J end by 2 bases, with 9 bases between. Variable domain in full (rest from reference TRBV29-1 and TRBJ2-5): SAVISQKPSRDICQRGTSLTIQCQVDSQVTMMFWYRQQPGQSLTLIATANQGSEATYESGFVIDKFPISRPNLTFSTLTVSNMSPEDSSIYLCSVSPPQETQYFGPGTRLLVL.

The gene calls are TRBV2 and TRBJ2-1, with 7 bases matching TRBD1. Losses at the gene ends were 7 bases for V and 8 bases for J; bases not matched to a gene: 14. The CDR3 has 15 residues. Germline values: CDR1 SNHLY, CDR2 FYNNEI. The DNA for the CDR3 is TGTGCCAGCATCCTCGACAGGGAAATATTGGATGAGCAGTTCTTC. Translated, it gives CASILDREILDEQFF.

There are a few counts of this clone. The V gene is TRBV5-1, the J gene TRBJ2-3; D may be TRBD2 (5 bases). This CDR3 is 16 amino acids long. Deletions cut 4 bases from V and 6 bases from J, with 21 bases between. Germline CDR1 SGHRS, CDR2 YFSETQ. CDR3 in amino acids: CASSAGRGNRGDTQYF. The DNA for the CDR3 is TGCGCCAGCAGCGCCGGCCGGGGTAACCGTGGGGATACGCAGTATTTT. The full variable domain, with the rest looked up from reference TRBV5-1 and TRBJ2-3, is KAGVTQTPRYLIKTRGQQVTLSCSPISGHRSVSWYQQTPGQGLQFLFEYFSETQRNKGNFPGRFSGRQFSNSRSEMNVSTLELGDSALYLCASSAGRGNRGDTQYFGPGTRLTVL.

For this clone: This specimen includes other DNA sequences encoding the same CDR3. This chain uses TRBV27 with TRBJ2-7; TRBD2 might be the D (6 bases). The CDR3 sequence is 14 residues long. Trimming left V 4 bases short and J 0 bases short, with 10 bases between. Germline CDR1 is MNHEY and CDR2 is SMNVEV (reference sequence). CDR3 bases: TGTGCCAGCAGTTCACCGGGAGCCTCCTACGAGCAGTACTTC. Translated, it gives CASSSPGASYEQYF.

This chain links TRBV9 with TRBJ2-3; D uncertain. The CDR3 is 14 amino acids. V was shortened by 4 bases and J by 0 bases, with 9 bases between the two germline ends. The germline CDR1 and CDR2 sequences are SGDLS and YYNGEE. The CDR3 spells CASSQRESTDTQYF. Here the CDR3 DNA reads TGTGCCAGCAGCCAGAGAGAAAGCACAGATACGCAGTATTTT.

The CDR3 here is CASSLTEQAGNGYTF. Here the CDR3 DNA reads TGTGCCAGCAGCTTAACAGAACAGGCTGGGAATGGCTACACCTTC. The genes are TRBV7-6 and TRBJ1-2, with a weak D call TRBD1 (5 bases). Germline lookup yields CDR1 SGHVS and CDR2 FNYEAQ. The CDR3 has 15 residues. V lost 2 bases and J 6 bases, leaving 16 bases between the germline ends.

The sample holds a few counts of this clone. Compared with germline, one end of the junction differs, possibly owing to a read error. The chain uses TRBV9 and TRBJ2-6, with a tentative D call TRBD2 (5 bases). This CDR3 has 16 amino acids. Germline values: CDR1 SGDLS, CDR2 YYNGEE. CDR3 DNA: TGTGCCAGCAGCAAACGGGGTACCTCTCGGGCCAACGTCCTGACTTTC. Its translation is CASSKRGTSRANVLTF.

This clone was detected a few times. This chain connects TRBV7-3 to TRBJ2-1; D may be TRBD1 (6 bases). Trimming took off 5 bases at V and 4 bases at J, with 18 bases between the two ends. The length of the CDR3 is 16 residues. Germline V gene data show CDR1 as SGHTA and CDR2 as FQGTGA. The CDR3 protein is CASSPQGQGYYNEQFF. Written as DNA, the CDR3 is TGTGCCAGCAGCCCCCAGGGGCAGGGATATTACAATGAGCAGTTCTTC.

The chain couples TRBV7-2 to TRBJ2-7; tentative D call: TRBD1 (6 bases). V was clipped by 5 bases and J by 1 base, with 12 bases between them. Germline V CDR1 and CDR2: SGHTA, FQGNSA. CDR3 size: 14 residues. The CDR3, as DNA: TGTGCCAGCAGCCAGGACAGAGGATCCTACGAGCAGTACTTC. It codes for CASSQDRGSYEQYF.

The chain is built from TRBV7-9 and TRBJ2-5; 8 bases align to TRBD1. Germline V CDR1 and CDR2: SEHNR, FQNEAQ (reference sequence). V trimming: 5 bases; J trimming: 4 bases; junction bases outside the gene matches: 15. This CDR3 comprises 17 residues. CDR3 nucleotide sequence: TGTGCCAGCAGCCCCTCCCCGGGACAGGAACTAGGAGAGACCCAGTACTTC. This gives the protein CASSPSPGQELGETQYF.

In this sample, this clone turned up a few times. This chain links TRBV19 with TRBJ1-6; tentative D call: TRBD1 (5 bases). Germline lookup yields CDR1 LNHDA and CDR2 SQIVND (reference sequence). Trimming took off 9 bases at V and 7 bases at J, with 10 bases between the two ends. This CDR3 spans 12 amino acids. The CDR3 spells CASTDINSPLHF. CDR3 nucleotide sequence: TGTGCCAGCACGGACATCAATTCACCCCTCCACTTT.

This clone was detected a few times. This sequence joins TRBV7-2 and TRBJ2-7; D is possibly TRBD2 (5 bases). This CDR3 comprises 15 residues. The germline V gene has CDR1 SGHTA and CDR2 FQGNSA. V lost 2 bases and J lost 0, with 11 bases in between. The DNA for the CDR3 is TGTGCCAGCAGCTTATCCGCGGGTCTCTCCTACGAGCAGTACTTC. Translation: CASSLSAGLSYEQYF.

This clone was seen more than once but under ten times. The chain combines TRBV4-3 with TRBJ2-3, with D tentatively TRBD2 (6 bases). CDR1 and CDR2 from the germline V gene are LGHNA and YSLEER. V gave up 4 bases and J gave up 0 bases, with 8 bases separating them. This CDR3 spans 14 amino acids. The CDR3, as DNA: TGCGCCAGCAGCCCCGGGACTAGCACAGATACGCAGTATTTT. This translates into CASSPGTSTDTQYF.

This chain links TRBV7-8 with TRBJ2-1; TRBD2 matches at 9 bases. Germline assignment: CDR1 SGHVS and CDR2 FQNEAQ. The V gene end was trimmed by 0 bases and the J gene end by 3 bases; junction bases not matched to a gene: 9. The CDR3 contains 18 residues. The CDR3 protein is CASSLADSGGIYYNEQFF. The CDR3 region has the DNA TGTGCCAGCAGCTTAGCGGACAGCGGGGGGATTTACTACAATGAGCAGTTCTTC.

This clone was observed at least ten times. The sample carries other DNA sequences with the same CDR3. V usage is TRBV9 and J usage is TRBJ2-7; perhaps TRBD1 as D (6 bases). The CDR3 is 15 amino acids. Germline CDR1 reads SGDLS; CDR2 reads YYNGEE. Trimming left V 4 bases short and J 7 bases short, with 21 bases between. The CDR3 loop reads CASSPYRVGHREQYF. The DNA for the CDR3 is TGTGCCAGCAGCCCATACAGGGTTGGTCATCGGGAGCAGTACTTC.

The CDR3 bases are TGTGCCAGCAGCGTAAGACTAGCGGGGAACTCCTACAATGAGCAGTTCTTC. It translates to CASSVRLAGNSYNEQFF. The gene calls are TRBV9 and TRBJ2-7; TRBD2 aligns across 11 bases. The last part of the DNA fits TRBJ2-1 better; the J call may be wrong. This CDR3 has 17 amino acids. Germline V gene lookup returns CDR1 SGDLS and CDR2 YYNGEE.

The chain combines TRBV6-1 with TRBJ2-2, with TRBD1 matching over 7 bases. The V gene's germline CDR1 is MNHNS and CDR2 SASEGT. The J segment lost 5 bases and the V segment lost 4 bases, leaving 7 bases of the junction unmatched. This CDR3 is built from 15 residues. The CDR3 region is CASSGRTGLTGELFF. The CDR3 DNA reads TGTGCCAGCAGTGGAAGGACAGGCCTAACCGGGGAGCTGTTTTTT.

This clone was found a few times. The V call is TRBV7-2, the J call TRBJ2-1, with D possibly TRBD1 on 5 matching bases. Germline lookup yields CDR1 SGHTA and CDR2 FQGNSA. CDR3 length: 13 amino acids. V was pared by 5 bases and J by 6 bases, with 11 bases between. CDR3 sequence: CASSLSGFNEQFF. The CDR3 DNA is TGTGCCAGCAGCCTCTCAGGGTTCAATGAGCAGTTCTTC.

The chain is built from TRBV5-4 and TRBJ2-2; 12 bases are a match to TRBD1. Germline V gene sequence: CDR1 SGHNT, CDR2 YYREEE (reference sequence). The J segment lost 3 bases and the V segment lost 3 bases, leaving 3 bases of the junction unmatched. The CDR3 is made up of 16 amino acids. The DNA for the CDR3 is TGTGCCAGCAGCTCCCGGGACAGGGGGCACACCGGGGAGCTGTTTTTT. This encodes CASSSRDRGHTGELFF.

A remark on this clone: Other DNA sequences from this sample encode an identical CDR3 as well. The chain couples TRBV9 to TRBJ1-4; no definite D call. CDR1 is SGDLS and CDR2 is YYNGEE in the germline V gene. CDR3 length equals 14 residues. With 0 bases removed from V and 4 bases from J, the gap between germline ends came to 7 bases. CDR3 sequence reads: CASSVAEGNEKLFF. The CDR3 nucleotides read TGTGCCAGCAGCGTAGCCGAGGGTAATGAAAAACTGTTTTTT.

This clone was seen only a few times. V usage is TRBV6-5 and J usage is TRBJ2-7; 7 bases match TRBD1. This CDR3 is built from 13 residues. Germline-derived CDR1 and CDR2 are MNHEY and SVGAGI. V was clipped by 4 bases and J by 9 bases; unmatched bases: 9. The DNA for the CDR3 is TGTGCCAGCAGTTTAAATAGGGGGCAGGGGCAGTACTTC. Translated, it gives CASSLNRGQGQYF.